The clone carrying this TCR beta chain appeared a single time. Losses at the gene ends were 11 bases for V and 1 base for J; bases not matched to a gene: 11. The CDR3 has 14 residues. Germline CDR1 MNHNS, CDR2 SASEGT. This specimen belongs to a study of shared T cell receptors in the human thymus. Sequencing used immunoSEQ multiplex PCR; TCRdb keeps in-frame clones, though not all of them. The sample has roughly 700,000 clones; roughly 88% are singletons. The same data also contributed to another study, on human thymus T cells.

V and J are TRBV6-1 and TRBJ2-7, with TRBD1 matching 7 bases. The receptor was derived from a boy less than two years old with a congenital heart defect. The sequenced material came from thymocytes. The CDR3 sequence: CAGGRDSESYEQYF. The CDR3 DNA sequence: TGTGCCGGTGGCCGGGACAGTGAATCCTACGAGCAGTACTTC.